Listed below are T cell receptor beta chains from one sample, sequenced in a study of coeliac disease. Measured with immunoSEQ multiplex PCR; TCRdb has only the in-frame clones, and not every one. This sample has 3,500 to 5,500 clones, with roughly two thirds found just once. The sample comprised intraepithelial lymphocytes from the gut. Receptor source: a man in his 70s with active celiac disease. The CDR3 runs from the conserved cysteine through the conserved F or W. The D gene is left open where the match is weak. The size entry is marked missing in some rows and otherwise reads once, few, many or a size class.

v_call	j_call	d_call	clone_size	cdr3_nt	cdr3_aa
TRBV7-9	TRBJ1-5	-	large	TGTGCCAGCAGCTTAGGGCAGGGCAATCAGCCCCAGCATTTT	CASSLGQGNQPQHF
TRBV27	TRBJ2-5	TRBD1	-	TGTGCCAGCAGTACCTCACGGACAGGGTTTCGAGAGACCCAGTACTTC	CASSTSRTGFRETQYF
TRBV19	TRBJ1-5	-	-	TGTGCCAGTAGTGCTGCCGCGGGGAATCAGCCCCAGCATTTT	CASSAAAGNQPQHF
TRBV7-9	TRBJ1-2	-	-	TGTGCCAGCAGCTTAGTATCTGGCGGCTACACCTTC	CASSLVSGGYTF
TRBV7-9	TRBJ1-4	-	-	TGTGCCAGCAGCTTCGGGGGGGCTAGTGAAAAACTGTTTTTT	CASSFGGASEKLFF
TRBV6-6	TRBJ2-4	TRBD1	-	TGTGCCAGCAGTTACGCGACAGGGTCCAAAAACATTCAGTACTTC	CASSYATGSKNIQYF
TRBV7-7	TRBJ2-2	-	-	TGTGCTAGCAGCTTAGTGCCTCCGCTCCTCAGGGGCGAAAACACCGGGGAGCTGTTTTTT	CASSLVPPLLRGENTGELFF
TRBV12-2	TRBJ1-5	-	-	TGTGCAAGTCGCTCGATACCCCAGGGGGCTCAGCCCCAGCATTTT	CASRSIPQGAQPQHF
TRBV10-2	TRBJ2-7	TRBD2	-	TGCGCCAGCAGTGAGGGACTAGCGGGAGTAGTCTACGAGCAGTACTTC	CASSEGLAGVVYEQYF
TRBV5-1	TRBJ2-7	-	few	TGCGCCAGCAGCTTGGCCAGCGGGACAGGACGCTACGAGCAGTACTTC	CASSLASGTGRYEQYF
TRBV5-1	TRBJ2-7	TRBD1	-	TGCGCCAGCAGCTTGCTCCGGGACAGGACGTCCTACGAGCAGTACTTC	CASSLLRDRTSYEQYF
TRBV28	TRBJ1-1	-	-	TGTGCCAGCAGTTTGAGACAAGAAGCTTTCTTT	CASSLRQEAFF
TRBV9	TRBJ2-2	-	-	TGTGCCAGCAGCGGCCGACAGACCACCGGGGAGCTGTTTTTT	CASSGRQTTGELFF
TRBV18	TRBJ2-5	-	-	TGTGCCAGCTCACCCTCCGCAGGGCACGAGACCCAGTACTTC	CASSPSAGHETQYF
TRBV19	TRBJ2-1	TRBD1	-	TGTGCCAGTAGTACCGAGACAGGGCTTGAGCAGTTCTTC	CASSTETGLEQFF
TRBV15	TRBJ1-2	-	-	TGTGCCACCAGCCCTGATCGACAGCCCTATGGCTACACCTTC	CATSPDRQPYGYTF
TRBV9	TRBJ1-2	TRBD1	-	TGTGCCAGCAGCGGTTGGGACAGCTTCTATGGCTACACCTTC	CASSGWDSFYGYTF
TRBV2	TRBJ2-1	-	-	TGTGCCAGCACCGAGGCGGCGTCCATATACAATGAGCAGTTCTTC	CASTEAASIYNEQFF
TRBV10-3	TRBJ2-1	-	-	TGTGCCATCAGTGAGGGGGGGTCAGGTGAGCAGTTCTTC	CAISEGGSGEQFF
TRBV7-2	TRBJ1-1	TRBD1	-	TGTGCCAGCAGAGTACAGGGGGCTAACACTGAAGCTTTCTTT	CASRVQGANTEAFF
TRBV19	TRBJ1-6	-	-	TGTGCCAGTCAAGAGACAGCGAATTCACCCCTCCACTTT	CASQETANSPLHF
TRBV29-1	TRBJ2-3	TRBD1	-	TGCAGCGTTGAGGGGACAGGGGCCACAGATACGCAGTATTTT	CSVEGTGATDTQYF
TRBV5-1	TRBJ2-7	-	-	TGCGCCGGCAGCATAACCGGGACAATATACGAGCAGTACTTC	CAGSITGTIYEQYF
TRBV18	TRBJ2-7	-	-	TGTGCCAGCTCACCAATCAGGGAATACGAGCAGTACTTC	CASSPIREYEQYF
TRBV29-1	TRBJ2-7	-	few	TGCAGCGTTGAGGGCCCACGATCCTACGAGCAGTACTTC	CSVEGPRSYEQYF
TRBV14	TRBJ1-2	TRBD1	-	TGTGCCAGCAGCCAATCGGGGGGACAGGGGGCGCGTGGCTACACCTTC	CASSQSGGQGARGYTF
TRBV11-3	TRBJ2-3	TRBD2	-	TGTGCCAGCAGCCCAGGGACTAGCGGCACAGATACGCAGTATTTT	CASSPGTSGTDTQYF
TRBV4-2	TRBJ1-2	-	-	TGTGCCAGCAGCCAAGGCAGGGAGGATGGCTACACCTTC	CASSQGREDGYTF
TRBV6-5	TRBJ1-2	TRBD1	few	TGTGCCAGCATTGCAGGGGGGACCCTTTATGGCTACACCTTC	CASIAGGTLYGYTF
TRBV28	TRBJ2-1	TRBD1	-	TGTGCCAGCAGACAAAGGGGGCTGGGTGAGCAGTTCTTC	CASRQRGLGEQFF
TRBV27	TRBJ2-1	TRBD2	-	TGTGCCAGCAGAACTAGCGGGAGGGCTTCCTACAATGAGCAGTTCTTC	CASRTSGRASYNEQFF
TRBV18	TRBJ1-5	-	once	TGTGCCAGCTCCACCGGGTTAGGTCCTTGGGATCAGCCCCAGCATTTT	CASSTGLGPWDQPQHF
TRBV7-3	TRBJ2-7	-	once	TGTGCCAGCAGCTTAGATACAGGTTCCTTCTACGAGCAGTACTTC	CASSLDTGSFYEQYF
TRBV7-2	TRBJ2-5	TRBD2	-	TGTGCCAGCAGCTTAGTTGGGACTAGTCCGATCGGGGAGACCCAGTACTTC	CASSLVGTSPIGETQYF
TRBV9	TRBJ2-3	-	-	TGTGCCAGCAGCGTAGATTGGGCCACGGGCACAGATACGCAGTATTTT	CASSVDWATGTDTQYF
TRBV5-1	TRBJ2-5	-	-	TGCGCCAGCAGCAGAACTAGCTCCCAAGAGACCCAGTACTTC	CASSRTSSQETQYF
TRBV6-1	TRBJ1-4	TRBD1	-	TGTGCCAGCGAGGGGGCAGGGGCAACTAATGAAAAACTGTTTTTT	CASEGAGATNEKLFF
TRBV4-2	TRBJ1-6	-	-	TGTGCCAGCAGCCAGACGCGGCAGGGTAATTCACCCCTCCACTTT	CASSQTRQGNSPLHF